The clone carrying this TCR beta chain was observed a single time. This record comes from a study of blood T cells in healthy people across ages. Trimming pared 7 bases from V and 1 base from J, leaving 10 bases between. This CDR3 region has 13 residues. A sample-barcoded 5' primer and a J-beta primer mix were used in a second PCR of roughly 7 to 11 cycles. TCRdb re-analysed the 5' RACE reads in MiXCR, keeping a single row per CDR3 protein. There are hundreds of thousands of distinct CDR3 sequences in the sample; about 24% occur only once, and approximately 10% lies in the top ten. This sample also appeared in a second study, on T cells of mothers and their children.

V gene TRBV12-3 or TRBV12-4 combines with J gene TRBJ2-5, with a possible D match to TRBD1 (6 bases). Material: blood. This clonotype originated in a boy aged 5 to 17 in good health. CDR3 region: CASTRDTQETQYF. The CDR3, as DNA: TGTGCCAGCACTCGGGACACCCAAGAGACCCAGTACTTC.